These 20 T cell receptor beta chains came from one sample sequenced in a study of T cell responses to AZD1222 COVID-19 vaccine. Generated by immunoSEQ multiplex PCR, the TCRdb table keeps only in-frame clones and is missing some. The sample comprises approximately 90,000 clones, roughly nine tenths of which are singletons, and approximately 3% rests with the top ten. The sequenced sample was peripheral blood, obtained on day 0 of AZD1222 vaccination. These receptors all come from an adult in good health.

The chain employs TRBV19 and TRBJ2-5, with D tentatively TRBD1 (6 bases). V gave up 4 bases and J gave up 2 bases, with 17 bases separating them. Germline-derived CDR1 and CDR2 are LNHDA and SQIVND (reference sequence). The CDR3 totals 16 residues. CDR3 nucleotide sequence: TGTGCCAGTAGTACCTTCCAGGGGACACCACAAGAGACCCAGTACTTC. Translation gives CASSTFQGTPQETQYF.

The rearrangement links TRBV29-1 to TRBJ2-3, with no clear D. CDR3 length: 13 amino acids. Germline V CDR1 and CDR2: SQVTM, ANQGSEA. V was shortened by 3 bases and J by 0 bases, with 7 bases between the two germline ends. The CDR3 protein is CSVDPTSTDTQYF. CDR3 nucleotides: TGCAGCGTTGACCCGACTAGCACAGATACGCAGTATTTT.

The V gene is TRBV5-1, the J gene TRBJ1-2, with 8 bases that match TRBD1. Per germline, CDR1 SGHRS and CDR2 YFSETQ. The CDR3 totals 14 residues. Germline trimming cut 0 bases from V and 5 bases from J; bases unmatched to any gene: 3. The CDR3 coding sequence is TGCGCCAGCAGCTTGGAAGGACAGGGATATGGCTACACCTTC. This codes for CASSLEGQGYGYTF. Full variable domain (rest looked up from reference TRBV5-1 and TRBJ1-2): KAGVTQTPRYLIKTRGQQVTLSCSPISGHRSVSWYQQTPGQGLQFLFEYFSETQRNKGNFPGRFSGRQFSNSRSEMNVSTLELGDSALYLCASSLEGQGYGYTFGSGTRLTVV.

V gene TRBV6-4 combines with J gene TRBJ2-3, with D uncertain. This CDR3 is 13 amino acids long. The ends were cut back, 4 bases at V and 6 bases at J, with 11 bases in the middle. Germline loops: CDR1 MRHNA, CDR2 SNTAGT. The CDR3 DNA sequence: TGTGCCAGCAGTGGGCAGCCGACGGATACGCAGTATTTT. Its translation is CASSGQPTDTQYF.

The rearrangement uses TRBV9 and TRBJ2-2; D remains unclear. The V end lost 0 bases, the J end lost 4 bases, and 4 bases lay between the germline ends. This CDR3 has 13 residues. Germline V CDR1 and CDR2: SGDLS, YYNGEE. The CDR3 bases are TGTGCCAGCAGCGTAGATGTCACCGGGGAGCTGTTTTTT. Amino acid sequence: CASSVDVTGELFF.

V gene TRBV28 combines with J gene TRBJ1-5; D gene ambiguous. The CDR3 has 17 residues. V was clipped by 2 bases and J by 0 bases, with 14 bases between them. Germline loops: CDR1 MDHEN, CDR2 SYDVKM. Here the CDR3 reads CASSLRTPNPSNQPQHF. DNA for the CDR3: TGTGCCAGCAGTTTAAGGACGCCAAACCCTAGCAATCAGCCCCAGCATTTT.

The V call is TRBV2, the J call TRBJ1-6; possibly TRBD1 for D (6 bases). V was cut by 1 base and J by 14 bases, with 21 bases left in between. The CDR3 is 16 residues long. CDR1 is SNHLY and CDR2 is FYNNEI in the germline V gene. In DNA, the CDR3 is TGTGCCAGCAGTGAAGGCCTCGGACAGAAAATCCTAGCCCTCCACTTT. Protein product: CASSEGLGQKILALHF.

This sequence joins TRBV7-9 and TRBJ2-7; D is perhaps TRBD1 or TRBD2 (6 bases each). V was shortened by 1 base and J by 0 bases, with 13 bases between the two germline ends. Germline loops: CDR1 SEHNR, CDR2 FQNEAQ (reference sequence). The CDR3 runs to 16 residues. This chain's CDR3 is CASSLEGAGHSYEQYF. The CDR3 nucleotides read TGTGCCAGCAGCTTAGAAGGCGCGGGACACTCCTACGAGCAGTACTTC.

This clone was counted between two and nine times. The chain carries TRBV5-1 and TRBJ2-7, with D perhaps matching TRBD2 (5 bases). This CDR3 has 11 amino acids. V shed 0 bases and J shed 7 bases, with 5 bases lying between them. Looked up from germline, CDR1 is SGHRS and CDR2 is YFSETQ. The CDR3 coding sequence is TGCGCCAGCAGCTTGGGAGGGGAGCAGTACTTC. Translation gives CASSLGGEQYF.

The chain joins TRBV11-3 to TRBJ2-7; 8 positions match TRBD2. Unmatched junction bases numbered 7, after V lost 2 bases and J lost 4 bases. There are 15 residues in the CDR3. From germline, CDR1 is SGHNT and CDR2 YENEEA. CDR3 sequence reads: CASSLRSGSWYEQYF. The DNA of the CDR3 is TGTGCCAGCAGCTTACGGAGCGGGAGTTGGTACGAGCAGTACTTC. The complete variable domain, with remaining parts taken from reference TRBV11-3 and TRBJ2-7, reads EAGVVQSPRYKIIEKKQPVAFWCNPISGHNTLYWYLQNLGQGPELLIRYENEEAVDDSQLPKDRFSAERLKGVDSTLKIQPAELGDSAVYLCASSLRSGSWYEQYFGPGTRLTVT.

The rearrangement uses TRBV24-1 and TRBJ1-5, with 7 bases aligning to TRBD1. V lost 6 bases and J lost 7; bases outside the gene matches: 5. The CDR3 length is 13 residues. Germline V gene lookup returns CDR1 KGHDR and CDR2 SFDVKD. CDR3 sequence reads: CATSQTGKQPQHF. CDR3 bases: TGTGCCACCAGTCAGACAGGGAAACAGCCCCAGCATTTT.

The CDR3 protein is CATSDFGTSGSEQFF. The CDR3 DNA sequence: TGTGCCACCAGTGATTTCGGGACTAGCGGTTCTGAGCAGTTCTTC. The chain uses TRBV24-1 and TRBJ2-1; 11 bases match TRBD2. The CDR3 loop spans 15 amino acids. The trim removed 1 base at V and 9 bases at J, leaving 4 bases unmatched. CDR1 is KGHDR, CDR2 SFDVKD, per germline.

The CDR3 DNA sequence: TGTGCCAGCAGTTTGCGGGAGGGTCGGGAGACCTACGAGCAGTACTTC. This gives the protein CASSLREGRETYEQYF. This chain connects TRBV27 to TRBJ2-7; 9 nucleotides align to TRBD2. Looked up from germline, CDR1 is MNHEY and CDR2 is SMNVEV (reference sequence). After removal of 3 bases from V and 2 bases from J, the junction contained 8 bases not matched to a gene. CDR3 length: 16 amino acids.

The chain joins TRBV11-2 to TRBJ1-4; TRBD1 matches 11 bases. The CDR3 length is 19 residues. With V trimmed by 5 bases and J by 1 base, 12 bases remained unmatched. Looked up from germline, CDR1 is SGHAT and CDR2 is FQNNGV. The CDR3 loop is CASSPPLGQGAETNEKLFF. As DNA, the CDR3 is TGTGCCAGCAGCCCCCCGTTAGGACAGGGGGCGGAAACTAATGAAAAACTGTTTTTT.

The V call is TRBV28, the J call TRBJ1-5, with TRBD1 identical over 10 bases. The J segment lost 4 bases and the V segment lost 7 bases, leaving 10 bases of the junction unmatched. Germline loops: CDR1 MDHEN, CDR2 SYDVKM. The CDR3 has 16 residues. The CDR3 DNA follows: TGTGCCAGCAATTCCGTTGGGACAGGGGCAAATCAGCCCCAGCATTTT. It translates to CASNSVGTGANQPQHF.

The chain combines TRBV14 with TRBJ2-1, with D uncertain. The V gene's germline CDR1 is SGHDN and CDR2 FVKESK. This CDR3 has 16 amino acids. The V end was cut by 0 bases, the J end by 2 bases, with 11 bases between. The CDR3 nucleotides read TGTGCCAGCAGCCAAGATTACGCGGACGCCTACAATGAGCAGTTCTTC. It codes for CASSQDYADAYNEQFF.

The chain combines TRBV5-8 with TRBJ2-3, with 9 nucleotides matching TRBD2. J lost 4 bases, V lost 4 bases, and 10 bases had no gene match. The CDR3 is made up of 16 amino acids. Looked up from germline, CDR1 is SGHTS and CDR2 is YDEGEE. CDR3 sequence (DNA): TGTGCCAGCAGCGCGGGGGGGACTAACGGCCCAGATACGCAGTATTTT. Translating gives CASSAGGTNGPDTQYF. Filled out from reference TRBV5-8 and TRBJ2-3, the complete variable domain reads EAGVTQSPTHLIKTRGQQATLRCSPISGHTSVYWYQQALGLGLQFLLWYDEGEERNRGNFPPRFSGRQFPNYSSELNVNALELEDSALYLCASSAGGTNGPDTQYFGPGTRLTVL.

The chain couples TRBV7-8 to TRBJ1-5; a weak D match, TRBD1 (6 bases). V was pared by 0 bases and J by 4 bases, with 10 bases between. The CDR3 extends over 15 amino acids. The germline gives CDR1 SGHVS, CDR2 FQNEAQ. In DNA form, the CDR3 reads TGTGCCAGCAGCTTAGCGGCGGGACAAAATCAGCCCCAGCATTTT. Translation gives CASSLAAGQNQPQHF. Complete variable domain (other parts from reference TRBV7-8 and TRBJ1-5): GAGVSQSPRYKVAKRGQDVALRCDPISGHVSLFWYQQALGQGPEFLTYFQNEAQLDKSGLPSDRFFAERPEGSVSTLKIQRTQQEDSAVYLCASSLAAGQNQPQHFGDGTRLSIL.

The chain employs TRBV27 and TRBJ2-7; TRBD2 matches 8 bases. The CDR3 contains 16 residues. CDR1 is MNHEY and CDR2 is SMNVEV in the germline V gene (reference sequence). Trimming at V came to 5 bases and at J to 0 bases, leaving 9 bases not matched to a gene. CDR3 DNA sequence: TGTGCCAGCAGTCCCAGACTAGCGCTGAGCTCCTACGAGCAGTACTTC. It yields the protein CASSPRLALSSYEQYF.

The chain links TRBV3-1 (or the pseudogene TRBV3-2) to TRBJ1-4; 8 bases are a match to TRBD1. This CDR3 has 16 amino acids. The V segment lost 4 bases and the J segment 4 bases; nucleotides outside the gene matches: 8. CDR1 LGHDT and CDR2 YNNKEL come from the germline V gene (reference sequence). CDR3 in DNA: TGTGCCAGCAGCCCCCGCAGGGGGCGAGGTAATGAAAAACTGTTTTTT. This encodes CASSPRRGRGNEKLFF.